The clone carrying this TCR beta chain was detected a few times. The antigen is unknown. V was trimmed by 4 bases and J by 0 bases, leaving 16 bases between them. This CDR3 has 17 amino acids. The germline V gene has CDR1 LGHNA and CDR2 YSLEER. Sequenced material consisted of expressed TCRB transcripts (all of the isolated RNA was reverse transcribed). Method: immunoSEQ multiplex PCR; TCRdb's copy keeps in-frame clones and lacks some. The sample consists of about 650,000 clones, under 15% of them appearing once. The data derive from a study of beta chain features in type 1 diabetes. Looking at the study overall: Healthy donors and patients had similar age, gender and cell yields.

Study-wide points: TCRB CDR3 length was moderately but significantly reduced in all four CD4+ subsets of Type 1 diabetes patients. The question of HLA type influencing TCRB rearrangement was one that remained unresolved here.

This chain links TRBV4-3 with TRBJ1-3, with D unresolved. Sequencing used naive CD4+ T cells from blood. This TCR came from a man aged 25 to 45 with type 1 diabetes. In DNA, the CDR3 is TGCGCCAGCAGCCGGACCATCGGTGAGAGCTCTGGAAACACCATATATTTT. Translating it yields CASSRTIGESSGNTIYF.